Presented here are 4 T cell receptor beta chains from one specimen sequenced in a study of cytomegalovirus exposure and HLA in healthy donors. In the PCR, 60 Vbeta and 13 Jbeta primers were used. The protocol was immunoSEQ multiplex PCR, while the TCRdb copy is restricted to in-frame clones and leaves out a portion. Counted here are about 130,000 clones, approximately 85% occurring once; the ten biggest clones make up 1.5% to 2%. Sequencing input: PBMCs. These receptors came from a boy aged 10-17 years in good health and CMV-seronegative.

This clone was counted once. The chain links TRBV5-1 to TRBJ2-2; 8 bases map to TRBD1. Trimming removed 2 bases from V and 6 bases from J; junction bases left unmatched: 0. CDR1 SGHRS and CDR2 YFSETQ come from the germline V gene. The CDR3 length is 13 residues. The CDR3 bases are TGCGCCAGCAGCTTACAGGGGGCCGGGGAGCTGTTTTTT. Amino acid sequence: CASSLQGAGELFF.

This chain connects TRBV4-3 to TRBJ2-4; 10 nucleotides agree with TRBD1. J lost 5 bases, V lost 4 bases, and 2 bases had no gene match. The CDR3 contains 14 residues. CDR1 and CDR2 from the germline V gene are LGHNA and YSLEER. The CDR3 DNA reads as TGCGCCAGCAGCCCTGGGACAGGGGAAAACATTCAGTACTTC. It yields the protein CASSPGTGENIQYF.

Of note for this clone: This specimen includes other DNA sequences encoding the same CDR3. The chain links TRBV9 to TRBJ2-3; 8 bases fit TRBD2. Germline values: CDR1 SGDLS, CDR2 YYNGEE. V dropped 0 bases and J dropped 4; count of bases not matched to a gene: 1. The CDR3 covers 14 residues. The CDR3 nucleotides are TGTGCCAGCAGCGTAGCGGGAGGGCCAGATACGCAGTATTTT. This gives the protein CASSVAGGPDTQYF.

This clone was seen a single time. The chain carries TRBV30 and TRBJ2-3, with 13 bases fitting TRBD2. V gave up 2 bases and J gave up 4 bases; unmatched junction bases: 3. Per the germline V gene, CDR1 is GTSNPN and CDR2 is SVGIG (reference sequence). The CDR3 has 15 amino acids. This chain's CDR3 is CAWSTSGREADTQYF. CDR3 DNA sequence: TGTGCCTGGAGTACTAGCGGGAGGGAAGCAGATACGCAGTATTTT.